The 8 T cell receptor beta chains presented below share a single source sample, sequenced in a study of T cell clonality in common variable immunodeficiency. Findings of the study overall: In common variable immunodeficiency, TCR beta chains reportedly carried fewer deletions and N-nucleotide insertions.

These receptors have no known antigen. Sequencing used immunoSEQ multiplex PCR; TCRdb keeps in-frame clones, though not all of them. The sample lists about 28,000 clones, none appearing once, the ten largest making up approximately 3%. Sample: peripheral blood mononuclear cells. Source of these receptors: a human donor with common variable immunodeficiency.

This clone has only a few counts. The read ends 3 residues early relative to the CDR3; the germline J gene fills the gap. The V and J genes are TRBV19 and TRBJ1-5; 8 nucleotides agree with TRBD1. The CDR3 covers 16 residues. Trimming removed 5 bases from V and 0 bases from J; junction bases left unmatched: 6. The germline V gene has CDR1 LNHDA and CDR2 SQIVND (reference sequence). The part of the CDR3 DNA that was read is TGTGCCAGTAGTGTCAGACAGGGGTATAGCAATCAGCCC. Residues: CASSVRQGYSNQP. The entire CDR3 reads CASSVRQGYSNQPQHF.

The part of the CDR3 DNA that was read is TGTGCCAGCAGCTTAGTGGGGGGCACTGAA. Protein sequence: CASSLVGGTE. Given in full, the CDR3 is CASSLVGGTEAFF. This chain links TRBV11-2 with TRBJ1-1; D is possibly TRBD1 (5 bases). The sequence runs out 3 residues before the end of the CDR3; the remainder is reconstructed from the germline J gene. Trimming cost V 1 base and J 4 bases, with 7 bases left between them. This CDR3 comprises 13 residues. Germline V gene data show CDR1 as SGHAT and CDR2 as FQNNGV.

With respect to this clone: From the germline J gene comes the end of the CDR3, since the read stops 3 residues before it. The rearrangement links TRBV19 to TRBJ2-5; tentative D call: TRBD1 (5 bases). The V and J ends lost 3 bases and 3 bases respectively, with 8 bases between them. Per germline, CDR1 LNHDA and CDR2 SQIVND (reference sequence). This CDR3 comprises 13 residues. This CDR3 reads CASSISREETQYF. CDR3 bases read: TGTGCCAGTAGTATCAGCAGGGAAGAGACC.

A remark on this clone: The read falls 3 residues short of the CDR3 end, and the missing part is taken from the germline J gene. This chain uses TRBV2 with TRBJ1-2; the D is unclear. Per the germline V gene, CDR1 is SNHLY and CDR2 is FYNNEI. The CDR3 consists of 13 residues. CDR3: CASSEWERRGYTF. CDR3 DNA, as far as it was read: TGTGCCAGCAGTGAATGGGAGCGGCGAGGC.

The CDR3 bases that were read are TGTGCCAGTAGGGAAACAGGGAGGGCCGGGGAG. Translating it yields CASRETGRAGE. The CDR3, in full, reads CASRETGRAGELFF. This chain joins TRBV19 and TRBJ2-2; D is perhaps TRBD2 (7 bases). Coverage ceases 3 residues before the CDR3 finishes, and the germline J gene fills in the end. Germline loops: CDR1 LNHDA, CDR2 SQIVND (reference sequence). V was trimmed by 6 bases and J by 6 bases, leaving 14 bases between them. The CDR3 totals 14 residues.

On this clone: The CDR3 goes on 3 residues after the read ends, and that part is filled in from the germline J gene. The chain has TRBV7-3 and TRBJ2-1; 14 positions agree with TRBD2. This CDR3 comprises 16 residues. Germline values: CDR1 SGHTA, CDR2 FQGTGA. V shed 5 bases and J 9 bases; nucleotides not matched to a gene: 9. Incomplete CDR3 DNA: TGTGCCAGCAGCCAGACTAGCGGGGGGGCGGTCAGTGAG. Translated, it gives CASSQTSGGAVSE. The entire CDR3 sequence reads CASSQTSGGAVSEQFF.

This clone was counted only a few times. The read comes to an end 3 residues before the CDR3 does, leaving the germline J gene to fill in the end. V and J are TRBV7-8 and TRBJ2-5, with 8 bases lining up with TRBD2. CDR3 length: 16 residues. With 5 bases clipped from V and 5 bases from J, the junction kept 13 bases outside the gene matches. The germline CDR1 and CDR2 sequences are SGHVS and FQNEAQ. The CDR3 bases that were read are TGTGCCAGCAGCCATCAACTAGCGGACGATTGGGAGACC. Translated: CASSHQLADDWET. The entire CDR3 is CASSHQLADDWETQYF.

A word on this clone: Sequence at one end of the junction differs from germline and may be a read error. The DNA read from the CDR3 is TGTGCTAGCAGCTTAGAGGGCCAGGGGGGAGAGACC. Translation: CASSLEGQGGET. The complete CDR3 protein is CASSLEGQGGETQYF. The chain links TRBV7-7 to TRBJ2-5; tentative D call: TRBD1 (7 bases). The read comes to an end 3 residues before the CDR3 does, leaving the germline J gene to fill in the end. The CDR3 runs 15 residues. CDR1 and CDR2 from the germline V gene are SSHAT and FNYEAQ (reference sequence). Full variable domain (rest looked up from reference TRBV7-7 and TRBJ2-5): GAGVSQSPRYKVTKRGQDVTLRCDPISSHATLYWYQQALGQGPEFLTYFNYEAQPDKSGLPSDRFSAERPEGSISTLTIQRTEQRDSAMYRCASSLEGQGGETQYFGPGTRLLVL.